A selection of T cell receptor beta chains follows, all from one sample in a study of blood T cell repertoires in COVID-19. TCRdb's table, derived via immunoSEQ multiplex PCR, lists solely in-frame clones and lacks some. The sample yields roughly 480,000 clones, roughly 89% seen once. The sequenced sample consisted of peripheral blood. These receptors were taken from a man between 18 and 29 years old with COVID-19, enrolled during active disease. Each CDR3 is given with its conserved first and last residue. A D gene is named only where the DNA matches it firmly. The listing skips clone size in some rows; elsewhere it reads once, few, many or a size class.

V gene,clone size,J gene,D gene,CDR3 DNA,CDR3 protein
TRBV3-1/TRBV3-2,-,TRBJ2-5,TRBD2,TGTGCCAGCAGCCAAGTAGGGACTATACAAGAGACCCAGTACTTC,CASSQVGTIQETQYF
TRBV5-1,-,TRBJ2-1,TRBD2,TGCGCCAGCACCCCGACTAGCGGGAGTACCAATGAGCAGTTCTTC,CASTPTSGSTNEQFF
TRBV19,-,TRBJ2-5,-,TGTGCCAGTAGTATAGGTCAGGGCAGGGAGACCCAGTACTTC,CASSIGQGRETQYF
TRBV7-9,-,TRBJ2-7,-,TGTGCCAGCAGCCCACAGACTAGCGAGCAGTACTTC,CASSPQTSEQYF
TRBV5-6,-,TRBJ1-6,-,TGTGCCAGCAGCGGGGGACTCCTCAATTCACCCCTCCACTTT,CASSGGLLNSPLHF
TRBV6-5,-,TRBJ2-7,TRBD2,TGTGCCAGCAGTTCCATCACTAGCGGGAGTTACGAGCAGTACTTC,CASSSITSGSYEQYF
TRBV7-6,-,TRBJ2-1,TRBD2,TGTGCCAGCACCCCCAGTATGGCGGGGGACTACAATGAGCAGTTCTTC,CASTPSMAGDYNEQFF
TRBV19,-,TRBJ1-2,-,TGTGCCAGCCAGGACAGATTAAACTATGGCTACACCTTC,CASQDRLNYGYTF
TRBV24-1,-,TRBJ2-2,TRBD2,TGTGCCACCAGTGATACGGGGACTAAAACCGGGGAGCTGTTTTTT,CATSDTGTKTGELFF
TRBV7-2,-,TRBJ2-2,-,TGTGCCAGCAGCTTAGGATCTATGGCGGGAAAGAACACCGGGGAGCTGTTTTTT,CASSLGSMAGKNTGELFF
TRBV6-5,-,TRBJ2-5,TRBD1,TGTGCCAGCAGCGGGGACAGGGAAGAGACCCAGTACTTC,CASSGDREETQYF
TRBV5-1,few,TRBJ2-7,TRBD2,TGCGCCAGCAGCCTAAGCGGGGGAGGCGCCTACGAGCAGTACTTC,CASSLSGGGAYEQYF
TRBV29-1,-,TRBJ1-2,-,TGCAGCGTTGAAGCAAGGTACAGGACGGCGGTGAATGGCTACACCTTC,CSVEARYRTAVNGYTF
TRBV3-1/TRBV3-2,-,TRBJ1-1,-,TGTGCCAGCAGCCCAACGGCGGGCGTGAACACTGAAGCTTTCTTT,CASSPTAGVNTEAFF
TRBV6-5,-,TRBJ1-5,-,TGTGCCAGCAAGGTCACGGGGAGCAATCAGCCCCAGCATTTT,CASKVTGSNQPQHF
TRBV19,-,TRBJ1-2,TRBD1,TGTGCCAGTAGATTAGGGACAGGGGGATTTGGCTACACCTTC,CASRLGTGGFGYTF
TRBV29-1,-,TRBJ1-1,TRBD1,TGCAGCGTGGGGGACAGTAACACTGAAGCTTTCTTT,CSVGDSNTEAFF
TRBV5-5,-,TRBJ2-3,TRBD2,TGTGCCAGCAGCTTGGTGGGACCGGGACTAGCGGGAGATGATACGCAGTATTTT,CASSLVGPGLAGDDTQYF
TRBV29-1,-,TRBJ2-2,-,TGCAGCGCCTCGTGGGGGCAGGTTAACACCGGGGAGCTGTTTTTT,CSASWGQVNTGELFF
TRBV12-2,-,TRBJ2-1,-,TGTGCAAGTCGCTTAGACTTGCTAGCGGGGGGGCCATATGAGCAGTTCTTC,CASRLDLLAGGPYEQFF
TRBV7-6,-,TRBJ2-7,TRBD1,TGTGCCAGCAGCCAGTGGGGGGGACAGGGAAGAGAGCAGTACTTC,CASSQWGGQGREQYF
TRBV24-1,-,TRBJ2-7,TRBD2,TGTGCCACCAGTGATTGGGATCGGACTAGCGGAAACTACGAGCAGTACTTC,CATSDWDRTSGNYEQYF
TRBV15,once,TRBJ2-7,-,TGTGCCACCAGCAGAGACAGTACCTACGAGCAGTACTTC,CATSRDSTYEQYF
TRBV3-1/TRBV3-2,-,TRBJ2-1,TRBD2,TGTGCCAGCAGCCAAGTTGCGGGAGGGACCTACAATGAGCAGTTCTTC,CASSQVAGGTYNEQFF
TRBV7-9,few,TRBJ1-2,TRBD1,TGTGCCAGCAGCTCGGGAGCCGGGACAGGGAACTATGGCTACACCTTC,CASSSGAGTGNYGYTF
TRBV6-5,-,TRBJ1-3,-,TGTGCCAGTACCCAATCCAGGGCCTACGGAAACACCATATATTTT,CASTQSRAYGNTIYF
TRBV5-6,once,TRBJ2-7,-,TGTGCCAGCAGCTTGAAACAGCAGCCCTACGAGCAGTACTTC,CASSLKQQPYEQYF
TRBV5-1,-,TRBJ1-1,TRBD1,TGCGCCAGCAGCTTAACAGGGGCCGCTGAAGCTTTCTTT,CASSLTGAAEAFF
TRBV4-2,-,TRBJ2-1,-,TGTGCCAGCAGCCAAGTGGTGACTAGTGGCAATGAGCAGTTCTTC,CASSQVVTSGNEQFF
TRBV5-4,-,TRBJ2-3,-,TGTGCCAGCAGGTGGGGAGGCACAGATACGCAGTATTTT,CASRWGGTDTQYF
TRBV2,-,TRBJ2-5,-,TGTGCCAGCGGTCAACTCCCTCAGATCGGGGAGACCCAGTACTTC,CASGQLPQIGETQYF
TRBV11-2,-,TRBJ1-1,-,TGTGCCAGCAGCTCGCAGGGGATAAGGGCTTTCTTT,CASSSQGIRAFF
TRBV19,-,TRBJ2-1,-,TGTGCCAGTAGTGCCCTACTACCTCCAAGGGGCAATGAGCAGTTCTTC,CASSALLPPRGNEQFF
TRBV7-8,-,TRBJ1-1,TRBD1,TGTGCCAGCAGCTTAGTAGCTGGACAGGGTCGAACTGAAGCTTTCTTT,CASSLVAGQGRTEAFF
TRBV5-6,-,TRBJ2-5,-,TGTGCCAGCAGCTTGCGGGAGACCCAGTACTTC,CASSLRETQYF
TRBV7-3,few,TRBJ2-2,-,TGTGCCAGCCCGGAGCCTTGGGACACCGGGGAGCTGTTTTTT,CASPEPWDTGELFF
TRBV5-1,-,TRBJ2-2,-,TGCGCCAGCAGCTTCAGGCCGGGACAAACAGGGTCGAACACCGGGGAGCTGTTTTTT,CASSFRPGQTGSNTGELFF
TRBV16,-,TRBJ1-1,-,TGTGCCAGCAGCAGCGGGAGCAACACTGAAGCTTTCTTT,CASSSGSNTEAFF
TRBV3-1/TRBV3-2,-,TRBJ1-2,TRBD1,TGTGCCAGCAGCCTTACAGGGGGGACTAACTATGGCTACACCTTC,CASSLTGGTNYGYTF
TRBV19,-,TRBJ2-7,-,TGTGCCAGTAGTATAGCCGGTCGGCCGGGCTCCTACGAGCAGTACTTC,CASSIAGRPGSYEQYF
TRBV7-9,-,TRBJ2-1,-,TGTGCCAGCAGCTTACGGGTACTACACAATGAGCAGTTCTTC,CASSLRVLHNEQFF
TRBV29-1,-,TRBJ2-1,TRBD2,TGCAGCGTTGATGGGGACCAACTAGCGGGGAATGTGGTGGGCAATGAGCAGTTCTTC,CSVDGDQLAGNVVGNEQFF
TRBV6-6,-,TRBJ2-3,-,TGTGCCAGCAGTTACCCCCCGAGAGTGGGCACAGATACGCAGTATTTT,CASSYPPRVGTDTQYF
TRBV21-1,-,TRBJ1-2,-,TGTGCCAGCAGCGAAAGGGGGCTAGCTAACTATGGCTACACCTTC,CASSERGLANYGYTF